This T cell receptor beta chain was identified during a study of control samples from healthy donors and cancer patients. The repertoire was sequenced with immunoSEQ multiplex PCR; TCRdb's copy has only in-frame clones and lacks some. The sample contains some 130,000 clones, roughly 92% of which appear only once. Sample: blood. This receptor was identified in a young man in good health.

The CDR3 region has the DNA TGCAGTGCTATCCTTAACTATGGCTACACCTTC. It yields the protein CSAILNYGYTF. V usage is TRBV20-1 and J usage is TRBJ1-2; D gene ambiguous. The CDR3 loop spans 11 amino acids. Trimming shortened V by 4 bases and J by 1 base, and 4 bases separated the two germline ends. Germline CDR1 DFQATT, CDR2 SNEGSKA (reference sequence).